The present entry profiles one T cell receptor beta chain with its context. Its cognate antigen is unknown. Sample time point: week 47, end of study. Every vaccination contained 300 ug of the mutant IDH1 20-mer peptide and was paired with topical imiquimod. CDR3 size: 14 residues. CDR1 MNHNY and CDR2 SVGAGI come from the germline V gene (reference sequence). V gave up 6 bases and J gave up 5 bases, with 13 bases separating them. TCRdb's copy holds only in-frame clones and misses some; the assay was immunoSEQ multiplex PCR. The table has about 62,000 clones, around 83% seen once. This entry comes from a study of a mutant IDH1 vaccine in newly diagnosed glioma. Turning to the study itself: The study started vaccination 4-6 weeks after radiotherapy alone, or with temozolomide cycles. Week 47 marked visit V13, whereas week 35 marked visit V12.

Study findings and constraints: Patients mounted vaccine-induced immune responses in 93.3% of cases.

This material consisted of PBMCs, taken from a glioma patient whose treatment included an IDH1 peptide vaccine. The TCR comes from a man aged 30 to 39 with glioma. The chain is built from TRBV6-6 and TRBJ1-4, with no clear D. CDR3 protein: CASSPGSRNEKLFF. CDR3 nucleotide sequence: TGTGCCAGCAGCCCCGGGTCGCGGAATGAAAAACTGTTTTTT.